This TCR beta chain originates from a study of early T cells in non-severe SARS-CoV-2 infection. Overall study context: The chains were unpaired, and the sequenced material was bulk RNA from unsorted whole blood.

The library protocol tagged individual cDNA molecules with unique molecular identifiers. TCRdb called the 5' RACE reads again in MiXCR, with one record for every CDR3 protein. The table has tens of thousands of distinct CDR3 sequences, about 13% seen once. Whole-study findings and limits: The study's VDJdb matching favored anti-spike CD8 responses and missed private and CD4 specificities.

This CDR3 contains 13 residues. V lost 7 bases and J 6 bases, leaving 16 bases between the germline ends. This clonotype came up a few times. Its specificity is not known. This chain connects TRBV12-3 or TRBV12-4 to TRBJ2-7; no firm D call. Material for sequencing was whole blood. This sequence was found in an adult who was a healthcare worker with PCR-confirmed SARS-CoV-2 infection or an uninfected control (not recorded which). CDR3 bases: TGTGCCAGCACCACCGCGTGGGAAAGCGAGCAGTACTTC. This gives the protein CASTTAWESEQYF.